This is a list of T cell receptor beta chains from one sample in a study of shared clonotypes between healthy human individuals. Repertoires were generated with immunoSEQ multiplex PCR, while TCRdb's copy carries only in-frame clones and drops some. In the table there are about 1,900,000 clones, roughly 94% of which are singletons. Sequences were obtained from naive CD8+ T cells sorted from blood. Receptor source: a man between 18 and 35 years old in good health. Both conserved end residues are part of each CDR3. D genes are given only for firm matches. A row's size may be missing; if present it is once, few, many or a size class.

TRBV5-6	13	NA	NA	TRBJ2-7	CASSWSGSYEQYF	TGTGCCAGCAGCTGGAGCGGCTCCTACGAGCAGTACTTC
TRBV7-9	13	NA	NA	TRBJ1-4	CASRHPFDEKLFF	TGTGCCAGCAGGCATCCCTTTGACGAAAAACTGTTTTTT
TRBV30	13	TRBD1	NA	TRBJ2-1	CAKTGGTYNEQFF	TGTGCCAAGACAGGGGGGACCTACAATGAGCAGTTCTTC
TRBV5-4	12	NA	NA	TRBJ2-1	CASSGLNNEQFF	TGTGCCAGCAGCGGACTGAACAATGAGCAGTTCTTC
TRBV7-9	14	NA	NA	TRBJ2-3	CASSWGGGTDTQYF	TGTGCCAGCAGCTGGGGCGGGGGCACAGATACGCAGTATTTT
TRBV7-9	13	NA	few	TRBJ2-7	CASSLETVYEQYF	TGTGCCAGCAGCTTAGAGACGGTCTACGAGCAGTACTTC
TRBV27	14	NA	once	TRBJ2-1	CASTPPGLFNEQFF	TGTGCCAGCACCCCCCCCGGGCTTTTCAATGAGCAGTTCTTC
TRBV5-4	14	NA	NA	TRBJ2-1	CASSSLSGYNEQFF	TGTGCCAGCAGCTCTCTTAGCGGTTACAATGAGCAGTTCTTC
TRBV9	14	TRBD2	NA	TRBJ2-2	CASSVGAGPGELFF	TGTGCCAGCAGCGTAGGAGCGGGGCCCGGGGAGCTGTTTTTT
TRBV9	15	NA	NA	TRBJ1-4	CASSRPGANNEKLFF	TGTGCCAGCAGCCGGCCTGGGGCTAATAATGAAAAACTGTTTTTT
TRBV5-4	13	NA	NA	TRBJ2-7	CASSLSGAYEQYF	TGTGCCAGCAGCTTGTCGGGGGCCTACGAGCAGTACTTC
TRBV7-8	15	NA	NA	TRBJ2-5	CASSLWGFDQETQYF	TGTGCCAGCAGCTTATGGGGGTTTGATCAAGAGACCCAGTACTTC
TRBV6-5	14	NA	NA	TRBJ1-4	CASSYFGTVEKLFF	TGTGCCAGCAGTTACTTCGGGACGGTCGAAAAACTGTTTTTT
TRBV6-1	15	NA	once	TRBJ2-7	CASSEVVTDPYEQYF	TGTGCCAGCAGTGAAGTCGTGACCGACCCCTACGAGCAGTACTTC
TRBV7-9	15	NA	NA	TRBJ2-2	CASSNYPTDTGELFF	TGTGCCAGCAGCAATTACCCAACAGACACCGGGGAGCTGTTTTTT
TRBV6-5	14	NA	NA	TRBJ2-1	CASSYGRLSNEQFF	TGTGCCAGCAGTTACGGCAGGCTCTCGAATGAGCAGTTCTTC
TRBV7-9	15	TRBD1	NA	TRBJ2-3	CASLQGAGGADTQYF	TGTGCCAGCCTACAGGGGGCTGGAGGAGCAGATACGCAGTATTTT
TRBV10-3	12	NA	NA	TRBJ2-3	CAISEGADTQYF	TGTGCCATCAGTGAAGGGGCAGATACGCAGTATTTT
TRBV5-6	15	NA	NA	TRBJ2-7	CARSFSSRNSYEQYF	TGTGCCAGAAGCTTCTCTTCCAGGAACTCCTACGAGCAGTACTTC
TRBV6-6	13	NA	NA	TRBJ1-3	CARHRESGNTIYF	TGTGCCAGACACAGGGAATCTGGAAACACCATATATTTT
TRBV25-1	13	NA	NA	TRBJ1-5	CASSPLGNQPQHF	TGTGCCAGCAGTCCCCTGGGTAATCAGCCCCAGCATTTT
TRBV10-2	14	NA	NA	TRBJ1-4	CASSDDGLGEKLFF	TGCGCCAGCAGTGACGACGGCCTAGGAGAAAAACTGTTTTTT
TRBV7-9	11	NA	few	TRBJ2-1	CASSLTNEQFF	TGTGCCAGCAGCTTAACCAATGAGCAGTTCTTC
TRBV7-6	14	NA	NA	TRBJ2-3	CASSLWLDADTQYF	TGTGCCAGCAGCTTATGGTTAGATGCAGATACGCAGTATTTT
TRBV9	15	NA	NA	TRBJ2-3	CASSAWTAGADTQYF	TGTGCCAGCAGCGCTTGGACTGCTGGGGCAGATACGCAGTATTTT
TRBV14	14	NA	NA	TRBJ2-5	CASSNGGLGETQYF	TGTGCCAGCAGTAATGGGGGATTAGGAGAGACCCAGTACTTC
TRBV10-3	13	NA	NA	TRBJ2-5	CAIRVGVGETQYF	TGTGCCATCAGGGTGGGGGTAGGGGAGACCCAGTACTTC
TRBV5-6	13	NA	NA	TRBJ2-5	CASSYGRGETQYF	TGTGCCAGCAGTTACGGACGGGGAGAGACCCAGTACTTC